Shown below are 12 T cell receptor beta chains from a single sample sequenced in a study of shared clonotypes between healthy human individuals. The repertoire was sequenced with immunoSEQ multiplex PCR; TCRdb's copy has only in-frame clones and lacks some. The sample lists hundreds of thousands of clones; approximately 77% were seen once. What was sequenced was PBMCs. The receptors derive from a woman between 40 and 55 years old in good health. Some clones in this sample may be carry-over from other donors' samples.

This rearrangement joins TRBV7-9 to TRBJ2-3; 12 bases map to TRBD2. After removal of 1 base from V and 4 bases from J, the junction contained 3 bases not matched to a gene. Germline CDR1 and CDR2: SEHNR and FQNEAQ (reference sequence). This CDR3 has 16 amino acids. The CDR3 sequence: CASSLELAGGPDTQYF. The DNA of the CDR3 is TGTGCCAGCAGCTTAGAGCTAGCGGGAGGGCCAGATACGCAGTATTTT.

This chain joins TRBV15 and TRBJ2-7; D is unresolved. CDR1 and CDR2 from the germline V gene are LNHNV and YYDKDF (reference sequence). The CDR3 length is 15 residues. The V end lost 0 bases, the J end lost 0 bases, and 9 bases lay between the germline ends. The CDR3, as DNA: TGTGCCACCAGCAGAGAATTTAGAGCCTCCTACGAGCAGTACTTC. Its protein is CATSREFRASYEQYF.

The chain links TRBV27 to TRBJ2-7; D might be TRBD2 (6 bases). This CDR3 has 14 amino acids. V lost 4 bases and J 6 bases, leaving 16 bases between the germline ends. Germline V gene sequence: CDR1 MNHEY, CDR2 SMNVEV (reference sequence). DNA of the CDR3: TGTGCCAGCAGTTATGTCGCGGGAATCTCCGAGCAGTACTTC. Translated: CASSYVAGISEQYF.

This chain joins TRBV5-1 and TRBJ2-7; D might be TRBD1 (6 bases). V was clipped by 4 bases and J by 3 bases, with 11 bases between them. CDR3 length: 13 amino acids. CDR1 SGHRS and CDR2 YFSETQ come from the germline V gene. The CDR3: CASSVTGVYEQYF. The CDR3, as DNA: TGCGCCAGCAGCGTGACAGGAGTCTACGAGCAGTACTTC. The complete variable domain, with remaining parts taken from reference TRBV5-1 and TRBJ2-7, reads KAGVTQTPRYLIKTRGQQVTLSCSPISGHRSVSWYQQTPGQGLQFLFEYFSETQRNKGNFPGRFSGRQFSNSRSEMNVSTLELGDSALYLCASSVTGVYEQYFGPGTRLTVT.

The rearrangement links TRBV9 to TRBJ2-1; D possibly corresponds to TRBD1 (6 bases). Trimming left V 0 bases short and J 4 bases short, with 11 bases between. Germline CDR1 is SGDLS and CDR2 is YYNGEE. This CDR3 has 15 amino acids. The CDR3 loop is CASSVGTATYNEQFF. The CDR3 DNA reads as TGTGCCAGCAGCGTAGGGACAGCAACTTACAATGAGCAGTTCTTC. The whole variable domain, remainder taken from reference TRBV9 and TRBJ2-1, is DSGVTQTPKHLITATGQRVTLRCSPRSGDLSVYWYQQSLDQGLQFLIQYYNGEERAKGNILERFSAQQFPDLHSELNLSSLELGDSALYFCASSVGTATYNEQFFGPGTRLTVL.

The CDR3 region has the DNA TGTGCCAGCAGCCCCCTTGGGTTGACGGAGACCCAGTACTTC. Residues: CASSPLGLTETQYF. The chain combines TRBV14 with TRBJ2-5, with D uncertain. The CDR3 is 14 amino acids. Germline loops: CDR1 SGHDN, CDR2 FVKESK. Trimming stripped 4 bases from V and 5 bases from J, with 14 bases between.

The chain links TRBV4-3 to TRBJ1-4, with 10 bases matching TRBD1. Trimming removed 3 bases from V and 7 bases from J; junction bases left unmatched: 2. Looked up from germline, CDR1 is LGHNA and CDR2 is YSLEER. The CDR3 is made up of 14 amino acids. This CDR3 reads CASSHDRGREKLFF. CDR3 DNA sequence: TGCGCCAGCAGCCACGACAGGGGGCGTGAAAAACTGTTTTTT.

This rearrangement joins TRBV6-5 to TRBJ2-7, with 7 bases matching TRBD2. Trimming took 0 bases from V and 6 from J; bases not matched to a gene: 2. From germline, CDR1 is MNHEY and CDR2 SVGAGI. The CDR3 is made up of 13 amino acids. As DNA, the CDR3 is TGTGCCAGCAGTTACTCAGGGGAGGGCGAGCAGTACTTC. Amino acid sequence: CASSYSGEGEQYF.

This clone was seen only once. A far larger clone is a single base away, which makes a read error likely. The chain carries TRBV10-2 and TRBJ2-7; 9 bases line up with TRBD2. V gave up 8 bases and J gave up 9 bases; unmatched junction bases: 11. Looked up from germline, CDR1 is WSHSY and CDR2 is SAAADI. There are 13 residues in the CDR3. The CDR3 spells CASRAGGPFGQYF. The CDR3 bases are TGCGCCAGCCGGGCGGGAGGGCCTTTCGGGCAGTACTTC.

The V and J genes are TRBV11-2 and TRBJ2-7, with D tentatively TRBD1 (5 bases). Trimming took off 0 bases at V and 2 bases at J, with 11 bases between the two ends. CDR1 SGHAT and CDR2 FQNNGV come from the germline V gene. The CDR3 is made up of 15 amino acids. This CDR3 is CASSLEAGPAYEQYF. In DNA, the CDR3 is TGTGCCAGCAGCTTAGAGGCAGGGCCGGCCTACGAGCAGTACTTC.

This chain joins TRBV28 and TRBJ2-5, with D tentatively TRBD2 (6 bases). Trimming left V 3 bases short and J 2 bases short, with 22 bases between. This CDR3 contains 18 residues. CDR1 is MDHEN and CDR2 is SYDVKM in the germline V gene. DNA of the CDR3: TGTGCCAGCAGTTTTTTACTAGCCGGAGTGGGTCTACAAGAGACCCAGTACTTC. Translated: CASSFLLAGVGLQETQYF. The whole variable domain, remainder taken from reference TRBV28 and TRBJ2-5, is DVKVTQSSRYLVKRTGEKVFLECVQDMDHENMFWYRQDPGLGLRLIYFSYDVKMKEKGDIPEGYSVSREKKERFSLILESASTNQTSMYLCASSFLLAGVGLQETQYFGPGTRLLVL.

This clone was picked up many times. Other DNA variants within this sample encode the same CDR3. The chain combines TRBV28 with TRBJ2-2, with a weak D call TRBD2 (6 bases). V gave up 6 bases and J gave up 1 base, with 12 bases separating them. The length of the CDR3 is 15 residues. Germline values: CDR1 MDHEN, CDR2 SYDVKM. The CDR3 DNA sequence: TGTGCCAGCAGATCCCTTAGCGGGAACACCGGGGAGCTGTTTTTT. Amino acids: CASRSLSGNTGELFF.